Following are 22 T cell receptor beta chains from one sample sequenced in a study of control samples from healthy donors and cancer patients. Libraries were prepared by immunoSEQ multiplex PCR; TCRdb keeps only in-frame clonotypes and omits some of them. The table records 80,000 or so clones, 91% of them present only once. The sequenced material came from blood. These receptors were obtained from a middle-aged man in good health.

The chain is built from TRBV5-6 and TRBJ2-5; weak D call: TRBD2 (6 bases). The germline gives CDR1 SGHDT, CDR2 YYEEEE. Trimming shortened V by 1 base and J by 3 bases, and 13 bases separated the two germline ends. The CDR3 has 15 residues. The CDR3 DNA follows: TGTGCCAGCAGCTTGATGGGGTGGAGGGAAGAGACCCAGTACTTC. Its protein product is CASSLMGWREETQYF.

The chain has TRBV7-2 and TRBJ2-3; D is perhaps TRBD2 (6 bases). The V gene lost 1 base and the J gene lost 2 bases, with 7 bases spanning the gap. The germline V gene encodes CDR1 SGHTA and CDR2 FQGNSA. The CDR3 contains 14 residues. CDR3 residues: CASSLGDFTDTQYF. Written as DNA, the CDR3 is TGTGCCAGCAGCTTAGGGGACTTCACAGATACGCAGTATTTT.

This clone was detected only once. In DNA form, the CDR3 reads TGCGCCAGCAGCTTAATACGTGGGAACACTGAAGCTTTCTTT. Its translation: CASSLIRGNTEAFF. This rearrangement joins TRBV5-1 to TRBJ1-1; D uncertain. V was cut by 2 bases and J by 1 base, with 9 bases left in between. This CDR3 comprises 14 residues. Germline CDR1 and CDR2: SGHRS and YFSETQ.

As to this clone: Additional DNA sequences in this sample encode the identical CDR3. The chain couples TRBV19 to TRBJ1-5; D gene unclear. CDR1 is LNHDA and CDR2 is SQIVND in the germline V gene (reference sequence). The CDR3 has 16 residues. Trimming took off 1 base at V and 5 bases at J, with 15 bases between the two ends. CDR3 DNA: TGTGCCAGTAGTATAGCGGTCACTTCGGATCATCAGCCCCAGCATTTT. The encoded protein is CASSIAVTSDHQPQHF.

The genes are TRBV29-1 and TRBJ2-3; D is uncertain. This CDR3 is 13 amino acids long. V dropped 7 bases and J dropped 5 bases, with 16 bases sitting between them. Germline CDR1 is SQVTM and CDR2 is ANQGSEA. Here the CDR3 reads CSADGVFLDTQYF. In DNA form, the CDR3 reads TGCAGCGCTGATGGGGTGTTTTTAGATACGCAGTATTTT.

CDR3 amino acids: CASGLGDSYEQYF. As DNA, the CDR3 is TGTGCTAGTGGTTTGGGGGACAGCTACGAGCAGTACTTC. This chain connects TRBV12-5 to TRBJ2-7; TRBD1 matches 7 bases. Germline V gene lookup returns CDR1 LGHNT and CDR2 FRNRAP. The CDR3 runs to 13 residues. V shed 1 base, J shed 3 bases, and the junction held 0 bases outside the gene matches.

The chain joins TRBV11-3 to TRBJ2-2, with TRBD1 identical over 8 bases. Trimming took 6 bases from V and 4 from J; bases not matched to a gene: 7. Germline CDR1 SGHNT, CDR2 YENEEA. The CDR3 runs 15 residues. CDR3 sequence (DNA): TGTGCCAGCAGTTCCCGGACAGGGAGCACCGGGGAGCTGTTTTTT. Amino acids: CASSSRTGSTGELFF.

This clone has only one observation. The chain uses TRBV3-1 (or the pseudogene TRBV3-2) and TRBJ2-7; the match to TRBD1 covers 8 bases. This CDR3 is built from 12 residues. The V gene end was trimmed by 3 bases and the J gene end by 9 bases; junction bases not matched to a gene: 4. Germline-derived CDR1 and CDR2 are LGHDT and YNNKEL (reference sequence). In DNA, the CDR3 is TGTGCCAGCAGCCATCCCCAGGGGGCGCAGTACTTC. Its translation is CASSHPQGAQYF.

The CDR3 nucleotides read TGTGCCAGCAGCCAAAACCCTGGCCTCGCAACGGGCTACACCTTC. It codes for CASSQNPGLATGYTF. The chain joins TRBV3-1 (or the pseudogene TRBV3-2) to TRBJ1-2; D gene unclear. CDR3 length: 15 residues. Germline V gene sequence: CDR1 LGHDT, CDR2 YNNKEL (reference sequence). V shed 2 bases and J shed 8 bases, with 18 bases lying between them.

J is TRBJ2-3 and V is TRBV2; TRBD2 might be the D (6 bases). The ends were cut back, 4 bases at V and 1 base at J, with 9 bases in the middle. CDR1 and CDR2 from the germline V gene are SNHLY and FYNNEI. The CDR3 contains 14 residues. In DNA form, the CDR3 reads TGTGCCAGCAGTGTAACGGGGGGCACAGATACGCAGTATTTT. Translated: CASSVTGGTDTQYF.

The chain links TRBV5-4 to TRBJ2-3; TRBD1 matches 7 bases. Per the germline V gene, CDR1 is SGHNT and CDR2 is YYREEE (reference sequence). The J segment lost 4 bases and the V segment lost 3 bases, leaving 2 bases of the junction unmatched. There are 13 residues in the CDR3. CDR3 region: CASSSTGADTQYF. The CDR3 coding sequence is TGTGCCAGCAGCTCAACAGGGGCAGATACGCAGTATTTT.

The CDR3 loop reads CAWRTGWDSPLHF. The CDR3 nucleotides read TGTGCCTGGAGGACAGGGTGGGATTCACCCCTCCACTTT. V gene TRBV30 combines with J gene TRBJ1-6; 7 nucleotides match TRBD1. J lost 8 bases, V lost 3 bases, and 4 bases had no gene match. The CDR3 is made up of 13 amino acids. CDR1 is GTSNPN, CDR2 SVGIG, per germline (reference sequence). The full variable domain, its missing parts supplied by reference TRBV30 and TRBJ1-6, is SQTIHQWPATLVQPVGSPLSLECTVEGTSNPNLYWYRQAAGRGLQLLFYSVGIGQISSEVPQNLSASRPQDRQFILSSKKLLLSDSGFYLCAWRTGWDSPLHFGNGTRLTVT.

The chain employs TRBV5-1 and TRBJ1-1, with TRBD1 matching over 10 bases. V dropped 5 bases and J dropped 8; count of bases not matched to a gene: 9. Germline CDR1 reads SGHRS; CDR2 reads YFSETQ. The CDR3 covers 14 residues. This CDR3 reads CASRPGTGDPEAFF. In DNA form, the CDR3 reads TGCGCCAGCAGACCCGGGACAGGGGACCCCGAAGCTTTCTTT.

The chain combines TRBV10-3 with TRBJ2-2; 10 nucleotides line up with TRBD1. The CDR3 is 17 residues long. Germline V CDR1 and CDR2: ENHRY, SYGVKD. J was trimmed by 6 bases and V by 0 bases; bases with no gene match: 7. In nucleotides, the CDR3 is TGTGCCATCAGTGAGTCGACAGGGGGCGAAAAGGCCGGGGAGCTGTTTTTT. Translation: CAISESTGGEKAGELFF.

CDR3 sequence (DNA): TGTGCCAACAATCCGTTCACTTCGAACACTGAAGCTTTCTTT. Its translation is CANNPFTSNTEAFF. The chain employs TRBV6-5 and TRBJ1-1; D ambiguous. V was cut by 10 bases and J by 1 base, with 16 bases left in between. This CDR3 has 14 amino acids. From germline, CDR1 is MNHEY and CDR2 SVGAGI.

The chain carries TRBV14 and TRBJ1-6; D gene unclear. The V end lost 4 bases, the J end lost 8 bases, and 9 bases lay between the germline ends. The germline CDR1 and CDR2 sequences are SGHDN and FVKESK. The CDR3 has 13 residues. The CDR3 here is CASSLRVDSPLHF. The CDR3 nucleotides are TGTGCCAGCAGCCTTCGGGTAGATTCACCCCTCCACTTT.

The V call is TRBV4-2, the J call TRBJ1-6, with a possible D match to TRBD1 (5 bases). V shed 2 bases and J shed 8 bases, with 13 bases lying between them. This CDR3 region has 15 residues. Germline V gives CDR1 LGHNA, CDR2 YNFKEQ. CDR3 loop: CASSQFMRGDSPLHF. The CDR3 DNA follows: TGTGCCAGCAGCCAATTTATGAGGGGAGATTCACCCCTCCACTTT.

The chain joins TRBV15 to TRBJ1-5; a possible D gene is TRBD1 (5 bases). In germline, CDR1 is LNHNV, CDR2 YYDKDF (reference sequence). Trimming cost V 0 bases and J 5 bases, with 11 bases left between them. This CDR3 region has 15 residues. The CDR3 DNA reads TGTGCCACCAGCAGAGATCTTCAGGGATATCAGCCCCAGCATTTT. Protein sequence: CATSRDLQGYQPQHF.

V and J are TRBV7-2 and TRBJ1-2; 7 bases are shared with TRBD1. Trimming took 5 bases from V and 8 from J; bases not matched to a gene: 14. This CDR3 comprises 15 residues. The V gene's germline CDR1 is SGHTA and CDR2 FQGNSA. The CDR3 nucleotides read TGTGCCAGCAGCCCCTTTAGGGGGCAAGTGGGAGGCTACACCTTC. As protein: CASSPFRGQVGGYTF.

This chain joins TRBV20-1 and TRBJ1-1; D unresolved. Germline V CDR1 and CDR2: DFQATT, SNEGSKA (reference sequence). Trimming removed 3 bases from V and 4 bases from J, with 15 bases in between. The CDR3 length is 14 residues. CDR3 DNA: TGCAGTGCTAGTTCTGTGCTTTTGCGCACTGAAGCTTTCTTT. This encodes CSASSVLLRTEAFF.

The V call is TRBV7-9, the J call TRBJ1-3; D is undetermined. V dropped 7 bases and J dropped 2 bases, with 12 bases sitting between them. Germline V gives CDR1 SEHNR, CDR2 FQNEAQ (reference sequence). CDR3 length: 14 amino acids. DNA of the CDR3: TGTGCCAGCACGGAGGGTGCTACTGGAAACACCATATATTTT. This translates into CASTEGATGNTIYF.

The genes are TRBV7-7 and TRBJ2-5; 7 bases line up with TRBD1. This CDR3 contains 14 residues. J lost 4 bases, V lost 6 bases, and 8 bases had no gene match. Looked up from germline, CDR1 is SSHAT and CDR2 is FNYEAQ (reference sequence). The CDR3 loop reads CASSPTGQGETQYF. CDR3 DNA: TGTGCCAGCAGTCCGACAGGGCAAGGAGAGACCCAGTACTTC.